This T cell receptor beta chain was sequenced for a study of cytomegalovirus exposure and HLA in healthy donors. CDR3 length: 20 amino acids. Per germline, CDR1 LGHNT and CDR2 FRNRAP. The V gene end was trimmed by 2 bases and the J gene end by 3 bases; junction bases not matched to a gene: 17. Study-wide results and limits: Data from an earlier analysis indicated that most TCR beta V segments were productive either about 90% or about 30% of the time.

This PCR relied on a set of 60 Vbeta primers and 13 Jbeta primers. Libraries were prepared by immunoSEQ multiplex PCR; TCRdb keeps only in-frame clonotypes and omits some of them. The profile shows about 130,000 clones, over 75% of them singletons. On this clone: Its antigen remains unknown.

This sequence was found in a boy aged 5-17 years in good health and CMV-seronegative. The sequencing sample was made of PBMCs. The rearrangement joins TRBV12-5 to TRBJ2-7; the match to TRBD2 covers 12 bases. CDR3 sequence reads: CASGLSPEASGRAPYYEQYF. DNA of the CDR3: TGTGCTAGTGGTTTGTCCCCGGAGGCTAGCGGGAGGGCACCTTACTACGAGCAGTACTTC.